The rows below give T cell receptor beta chains drawn from one sample of a study of blood T cell repertoires in COVID-19. Repertoires were generated with immunoSEQ multiplex PCR, while TCRdb's copy carries only in-frame clones and drops some. The table records fewer than 120,000 clones, 72% of them present only once. The sequencing input was peripheral blood. The receptors here all came from a woman aged 55-70 years with acute or convalescent COVID-19. Each CDR3 is given with its conserved first and last residue. D genes are given only for firm matches. Rows may omit the clone size; those that give it use once, few, many or a size class.

>NA|TRBJ2-1|TRBV30|NA
TGTGCCTCGGGGGGCAGCGTAAGAGGGCAGTTCTTC
CASGGSVRGQFF
>TRBD1|TRBJ1-2|TRBV7-9|NA
TGTGCCAGCAGCGCCTTGGGGACAGGAAACAGCTACACCTTC
CASSALGTGNSYTF
>NA|TRBJ1-1|TRBV18|NA
TGTGCCAGCTCACCGGGGTACGGGGAGGTTACTGAAGCTTTCTTT
CASSPGYGEVTEAFF
>NA|TRBJ2-7|TRBV18|NA
TGTGCCAGCTCCCGAGACTCGTACGAGCAGTACTTC
CASSRDSYEQYF
>NA|TRBJ1-1|TRBV18|few
TGTGCCAGCTCACCCGGCAGGGTGGTCACTGAAGCTTTCTTT
CASSPGRVVTEAFF
>TRBD1|TRBJ2-5|TRBV24-1|NA
TGTGCCACCAGTGCCGCGCCCGGGACAGGGGGCCAAGAGACCCAGTACTTC
CATSAAPGTGGQETQYF
>TRBD2|TRBJ2-1|TRBV7-3|NA
TGTGCCAGCAGCCGGGGGGGATTCTACAATGAGCAGTTCTTC
CASSRGGFYNEQFF
>TRBD1|TRBJ2-2|TRBV10-3|once
TGTGCCATCAGTACCCCAAGGACAGGGAACACCGGGGAGCTGTTTTTT
CAISTPRTGNTGELFF
>TRBD1|TRBJ2-7|TRBV2|few
TGTGCCAGCAAGTGGGACAGGGGTGACGAGCAGTACTTC
CASKWDRGDEQYF
>NA|TRBJ2-5|TRBV7-3|NA
TGTGCCAGCAGCAGCATGGGAGGTTTCCAAGAGACCCAGTACTTC
CASSSMGGFQETQYF
>NA|TRBJ1-3|TRBV9|NA
TGTGCCAGCAGCGTCGGATGGGCGTTCTCTGGAAACACCATATATTTT
CASSVGWAFSGNTIYF
>NA|TRBJ2-3|TRBV18|NA
TGTGCCAGCTCACCGGCAGGGAGCACAGATACGCAGTATTTT
CASSPAGSTDTQYF
>NA|TRBJ1-1|TRBV29-1|NA
TGCAGCGTACTCCGGGGGGATGGGACTGAAGCTTTCTTT
CSVLRGDGTEAFF
>NA|TRBJ1-3|TRBV15|NA
TGTGCCACCAGTCCGAACCCGGGACTCGGCTCTGGAAACACCATATATTTT
CATSPNPGLGSGNTIYF
>TRBD1|TRBJ2-1|TRBV19|once
TGTGCCAGTAGTATGACAGGGGCGGGCAATGAGCAGTTCTTC
CASSMTGAGNEQFF
>NA|TRBJ1-3|TRBV13|NA
TGTGCCAGCAGGAAAGGACAGCTCTTCTCTGGAAACACCATATATTTT
CASRKGQLFSGNTIYF
>TRBD1|TRBJ1-6|TRBV7-2|NA
TGTGCCAGTCAGCTTATCACAGGGGGTAATTCACCCCTCCACTTT
CASQLITGGNSPLHF
>NA|TRBJ2-5|TRBV7-3|NA
TGTGCCAGCAGCCCAAGTAGTGAAGAGACCCAGTACTTC
CASSPSSEETQYF
>NA|TRBJ1-5|TRBV5-5|NA
TGTGCCAGCAGCTTCAGGGAAAGCAATCAGCCCCAGCATTTT
CASSFRESNQPQHF
>NA|TRBJ1-6|TRBV15|NA
TGTGCCACCAGCAGAGCCGCAGGGGCTCGTGTTTCACCCCTCCACTTT
CATSRAAGARVSPLHF
>TRBD2|TRBJ2-7|TRBV4-2|NA
TGTGCCAGCAGCCAAGATGTCCAGCGGGACTCCTACGAGCAGTACTTC
CASSQDVQRDSYEQYF
>TRBD1|TRBJ1-2|TRBV24-1|NA
TGTGCCACCAGTGATGGCCTCGGGACAGGGACTAACTATGGCTACACCTTC
CATSDGLGTGTNYGYTF
>NA|TRBJ1-4|TRBV7-2|NA
TGTGCCAGCAGCTCCGAAGCGAATGAAAAACTGTTTTTT
CASSSEANEKLFF
>TRBD2|TRBJ2-2|TRBV7-9|NA
TGTGCCAGCAGCTTGTTTGCACTAGCGGAGAACACCGGGGAGCTGTTTTTT
CASSLFALAENTGELFF
>TRBD1|TRBJ1-1|TRBV11-2|NA
TGTGCCAGCAGCTCCAGGACAGGGAACACTGAAGCTTTCTTT
CASSSRTGNTEAFF
>NA|TRBJ2-2|TRBV19|NA
TGTGCCAGTAGGTTCAGGGGCGGTACGAACACCGGGGAGCTGTTTTTT
CASRFRGGTNTGELFF
>NA|TRBJ1-5|TRBV5-5|few
TGTGCCAGCAGCTCCTCTTCCGGACTCTCTCAGCCCCAGCATTTT
CASSSSSGLSQPQHF
>NA|TRBJ2-7|TRBV27|many
TGTGCCAGCAGTCGAAGGGCGGGCGAGCAGTACTTC
CASSRRAGEQYF
>NA|TRBJ2-5|TRBV2|NA
TGTGCCAGCCTTGGGGCCGGGTGGGAGACCCAGTACTTC
CASLGAGWETQYF
>NA|TRBJ2-7|TRBV4-1|NA
TGCGCCAGCAGCCTCCAGGCGAGCTACGAGCAGTACTTC
CASSLQASYEQYF
>TRBD1|TRBJ1-2|TRBV9|NA
TGTGCCAGCAGCGCATCGGACAGGAACTATGGCTACACCTTC
CASSASDRNYGYTF
>NA|TRBJ1-3|TRBV9|NA
TGTGCCAGCAGCCAGACCGGGGGGAGAACCATATATTTT
CASSQTGGRTIYF
>TRBD1|TRBJ1-2|TRBV9|NA
TGTGCCAGCAGCGTCACAACCGGGACAGGGGGCCGCTATGGCTACACCTTC
CASSVTTGTGGRYGYTF
>TRBD1|TRBJ1-2|TRBV7-3|NA
TGTGCCAGCGGTGACAGGGCTGGCTATGGCTACACCTTC
CASGDRAGYGYTF
>TRBD1|TRBJ1-6|TRBV5-1|few
TGCGCCAGCAGCCAGACAGGGGGGAATTCACCCCTCCACTTT
CASSQTGGNSPLHF
>NA|TRBJ2-7|TRBV3-1/TRBV3-2|NA
TGTGCCAGCAGCCATGGCAGATCCGAGCAGTACTTC
CASSHGRSEQYF
>NA|TRBJ1-1|TRBV10-3|NA
TGTGCCATCAGTGAGCGGGGGTCGGGGGCTGAAGCTTTCTTT
CAISERGSGAEAFF
>NA|TRBJ1-2|TRBV29-1|NA
TGCAGCGTTGAAGAGGCTGGCTACACCTTC
CSVEEAGYTF
>NA|TRBJ1-2|TRBV6-1|once
TGTGCCAGCAGTGAATTCGCAGGGCCTGGAGGCTACACCTTC
CASSEFAGPGGYTF
>NA|TRBJ1-5|TRBV19|NA
TGTGCCAGTAGTATATCAGGAAGCCAGCCCCAGCATTTT
CASSISGSQPQHF
>NA|TRBJ2-1|TRBV7-2|NA
TGTGCCAGCAGCTTATATAAGCAGGTCCTACCTTACAATGAGCAGTTCTTC
CASSLYKQVLPYNEQFF
>NA|TRBJ1-2|TRBV5-4|few
TGTGCCAGCAGCTTGGAGGACATCCCCTATGGCTACACCTTC
CASSLEDIPYGYTF
>TRBD1|TRBJ1-6|TRBV27|NA
TGTGCCAGCAGTCCCGGGACAGGGATTTCACCCCTCCACTTT
CASSPGTGISPLHF
>TRBD1|TRBJ2-2|TRBV18|once
TGTGCCAGCTCAAAGGGGGCCCAAAGGGAGCTGTTTTTT
CASSKGAQRELFF
>TRBD1|TRBJ1-1|TRBV19|NA
TGTGCCAGTAGTGCAGCCGGGACAGGGGACACTGAAGCTTTCTTT
CASSAAGTGDTEAFF
>TRBD1|TRBJ1-2|TRBV18|once
TGTGCCAGCTCACAGACAGGGGATGGCTACACCTTC
CASSQTGDGYTF
>NA|TRBJ1-2|TRBV6-5|many
TGTGCCAGCAGTCCGGGGACTTATGGCTACACCTTC
CASSPGTYGYTF
>TRBD2|TRBJ2-1|TRBV5-5|NA
TGTGCCAGCAGCTCAAGTAGCGGGGGGGCCCCCTCCTACAATGAGCAGTTCTTC
CASSSSSGGAPSYNEQFF
>NA|TRBJ1-2|TRBV6-5|NA
TGTGCCAGCAGTCCTCGGGGGACCTATGGCTACACCTTC
CASSPRGTYGYTF
>NA|TRBJ1-4|TRBV3-1/TRBV3-2|once
TGTGCCAGCAGCCCAGTCGGGGGATTGGGTGAAAAACTGTTTTTT
CASSPVGGLGEKLFF
>TRBD1|TRBJ1-1|TRBV9|NA
TGTGCCAGCACCAGACAGGGGATGAACACTGAAGCTTTCTTT
CASTRQGMNTEAFF
>NA|TRBJ1-4|TRBV30|NA
TGTGCCTGGAGTCGACAGCTAAATGAAAAACTGTTTTTT
CAWSRQLNEKLFF
>NA|TRBJ1-2|TRBV18|few
TGTGCCAGCTCTCCCTCGACAGACATTTTCTATGGCTACACCTTC
CASSPSTDIFYGYTF
>NA|TRBJ2-2|TRBV27|NA
TGTGCCAGCAGTTTTCTCACCGGGGAGCTGTTTTTT
CASSFLTGELFF
>TRBD2|TRBJ2-2|TRBV27|NA
TGTGCCAGCAGGACTAGCGGGGGAATTAACACCGGGGAGCTGTTTTTT
CASRTSGGINTGELFF
>NA|TRBJ2-7|TRBV7-2|once
TGTGCCAGCAGCCCCGGCTACGAGCAGTACTTC
CASSPGYEQYF
>NA|TRBJ2-7|TRBV11-2|NA
TGTGCCAGCAGTCAAGAGGTTAGCACTGGCGAGCAGTACTTC
CASSQEVSTGEQYF
>TRBD1|TRBJ2-3|TRBV7-2|NA
TGTGCCAGCAGCTTAGACGGGACAGGACACAAAGATACGCAGTATTTT
CASSLDGTGHKDTQYF
>NA|TRBJ2-1|TRBV18|NA
TGTGCCAGCTCACCCGCGATTAAGGGGGAGCAGTTCTTC
CASSPAIKGEQFF
>NA|TRBJ1-5|TRBV6-5|NA
TGTGCCAGCAGTTGGAGGACGGTTAGCAATCAGCCCCAGCATTTT
CASSWRTVSNQPQHF